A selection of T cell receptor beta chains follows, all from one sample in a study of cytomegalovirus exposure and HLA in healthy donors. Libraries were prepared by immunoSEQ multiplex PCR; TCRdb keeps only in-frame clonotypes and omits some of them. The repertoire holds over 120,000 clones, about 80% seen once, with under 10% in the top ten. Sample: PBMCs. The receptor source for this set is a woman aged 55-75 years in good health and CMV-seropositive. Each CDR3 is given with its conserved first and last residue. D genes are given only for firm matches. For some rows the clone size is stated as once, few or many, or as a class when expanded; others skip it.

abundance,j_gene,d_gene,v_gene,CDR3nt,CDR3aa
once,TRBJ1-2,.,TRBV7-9,TGTGCCAGCAGCAGCAGTCTCCAGGGTAACTATGGCTACACCTTC,CASSSSLQGNYGYTF
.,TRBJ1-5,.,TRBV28,TGTGCCAGCAGTACCCCCACGGCCCAGCATTTT,CASSTPTAQHF
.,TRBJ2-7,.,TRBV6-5,TGTGCCAGCAAAAGAGAGTACGAGCAGTACTTC,CASKREYEQYF
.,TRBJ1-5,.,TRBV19,TGTGCCAGTACGATCGGGAATCAGCCCCAGCATTTT,CASTIGNQPQHF
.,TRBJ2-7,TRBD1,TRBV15,TGTGCCACCAGCAGAGGGGACAGCTCCTACGAGCAGTACTTC,CATSRGDSSYEQYF
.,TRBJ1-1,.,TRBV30,TGTGCCTGGAGTCCAGGGCCAGGCACTGAAGCTTTCTTT,CAWSPGPGTEAFF
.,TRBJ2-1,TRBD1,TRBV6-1,TGTGCCAGCAGGAGAACCGGGACAGGGGATGGGTCGCAGTTCTTC,CASRRTGTGDGSQFF
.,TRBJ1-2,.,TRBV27,TGTGCCAGCAGTTTTGGGAGCTACTATGGCTACACCTTC,CASSFGSYYGYTF
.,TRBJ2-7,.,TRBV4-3,TGCGCCAGCAGCCAAGATTCAGCCTACGAGCAGTACTTC,CASSQDSAYEQYF
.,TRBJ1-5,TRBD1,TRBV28,TGTGCCAGTAACGAAAAACAGGGGACCAAGCATTTT,CASNEKQGTKHF
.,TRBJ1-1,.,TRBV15,TGTGCCACCAGCAGACAGGGGAACACTGAAGCTTTCTTT,CATSRQGNTEAFF
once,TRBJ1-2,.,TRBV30,TGTGCCTGGAGTCGGACAGCTAACTATGGCTACACCTTC,CAWSRTANYGYTF
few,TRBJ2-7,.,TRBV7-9,TGTTCCAGCAGCAGGACAACCTACGAGCAGTACTTC,CSSSRTTYEQYF
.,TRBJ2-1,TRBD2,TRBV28,TGTGCCAGCAGCGGTACTAGCGGGAGAGTGAATGAGCAGTTCTTC,CASSGTSGRVNEQFF
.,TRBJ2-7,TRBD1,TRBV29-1,TGCAGCGCCGGACAGGACGAAACCTACGAGCAGTACTTC,CSAGQDETYEQYF
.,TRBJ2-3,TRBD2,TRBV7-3,TGTGCCAGCAGCTTTGTCGCGGGAGGGCCAGATACGCAGTATTTT,CASSFVAGGPDTQYF
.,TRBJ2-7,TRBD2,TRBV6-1,TGTGCCATCGCTCGGGAGGGGCCCTACGAGCAGTACTTC,CAIAREGPYEQYF
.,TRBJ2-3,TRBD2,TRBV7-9,TGTGCCAGCACCCCCCGGGGGGTCCCAGATACGCAGTATTTT,CASTPRGVPDTQYF
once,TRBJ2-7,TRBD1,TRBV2,TGTGCCAGCAAACAGCTGGGACAGGGATCATACGAGCAGTACTTC,CASKQLGQGSYEQYF
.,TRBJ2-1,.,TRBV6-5,TGTGCCAGCAGCTCGGAGGGTTACAATGAGCAGTTCTTC,CASSSEGYNEQFF
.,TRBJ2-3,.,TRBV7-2,TGTGCCAGCAGCTTAGCGGTCGCCTCGGGTACGCAGTATTTT,CASSLAVASGTQYF
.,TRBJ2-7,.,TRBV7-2,TGTGCCAGCAGCCTAGGGTCGGACGAGCAGTACTTC,CASSLGSDEQYF
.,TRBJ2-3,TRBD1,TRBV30,TGTGCCTGGAGTGTACGATCGGACAGGGTCAGTTTAGTTACGCAGTATTTT,CAWSVRSDRVSLVTQYF
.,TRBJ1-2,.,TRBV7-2,TGTGCCAGCAGCTTAGGGGGGGACTATGGCTACACCTTC,CASSLGGDYGYTF
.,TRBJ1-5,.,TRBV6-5,TGTGCCAGCAGTTCCCTAGGCAATCAGCCCCAGCATTTT,CASSSLGNQPQHF
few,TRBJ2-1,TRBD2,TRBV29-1,TGCAGCTCCCGGGGACTAGCGGCGATTAATGAGCAGTTCTTC,CSSRGLAAINEQFF
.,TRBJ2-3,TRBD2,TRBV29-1,TGCAGCGTTTTAACCAGCGGGGTTAGCACAGATACGCAGTATTTT,CSVLTSGVSTDTQYF
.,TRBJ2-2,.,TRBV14,TGTGCCAGCAGCCCTTACACCGGGGAGCTGTTTTTT,CASSPYTGELFF
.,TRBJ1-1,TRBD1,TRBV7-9,TGTGCCAGCAGCTCCGTTAAAATACTGGACAGGGAGAACACTGAAGCTTTCTTT,CASSSVKILDRENTEAFF